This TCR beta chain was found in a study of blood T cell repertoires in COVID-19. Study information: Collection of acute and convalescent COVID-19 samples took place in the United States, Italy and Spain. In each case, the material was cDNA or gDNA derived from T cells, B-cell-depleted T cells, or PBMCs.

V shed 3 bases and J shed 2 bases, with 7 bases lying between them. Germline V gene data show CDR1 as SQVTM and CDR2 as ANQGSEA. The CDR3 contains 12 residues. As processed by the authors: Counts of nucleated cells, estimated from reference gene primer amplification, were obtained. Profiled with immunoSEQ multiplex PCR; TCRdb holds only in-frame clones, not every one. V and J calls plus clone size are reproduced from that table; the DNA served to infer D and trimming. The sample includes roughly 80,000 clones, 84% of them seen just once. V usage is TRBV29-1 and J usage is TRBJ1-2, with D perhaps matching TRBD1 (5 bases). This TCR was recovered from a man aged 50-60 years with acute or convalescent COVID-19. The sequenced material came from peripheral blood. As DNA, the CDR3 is TGCAGCGTTGATCCAGGGAACTATGGCTACACCTTC. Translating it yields CSVDPGNYGYTF.